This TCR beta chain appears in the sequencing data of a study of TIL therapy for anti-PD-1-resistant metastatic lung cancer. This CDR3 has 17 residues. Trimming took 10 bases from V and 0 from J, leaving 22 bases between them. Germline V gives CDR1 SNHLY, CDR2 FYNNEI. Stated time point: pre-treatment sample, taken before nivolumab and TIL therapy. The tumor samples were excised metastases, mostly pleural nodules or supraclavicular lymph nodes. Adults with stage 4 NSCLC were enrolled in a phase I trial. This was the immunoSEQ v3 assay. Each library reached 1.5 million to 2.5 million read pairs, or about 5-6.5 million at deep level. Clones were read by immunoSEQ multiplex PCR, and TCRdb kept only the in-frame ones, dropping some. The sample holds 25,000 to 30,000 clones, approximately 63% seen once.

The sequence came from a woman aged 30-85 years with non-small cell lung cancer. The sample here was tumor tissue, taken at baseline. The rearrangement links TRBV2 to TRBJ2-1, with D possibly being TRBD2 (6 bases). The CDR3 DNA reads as TGTGCCACCTCTTATCGAGCCGGGACTTCCTCCTACAATGAGCAGTTCTTC. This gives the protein CATSYRAGTSSYNEQFF.